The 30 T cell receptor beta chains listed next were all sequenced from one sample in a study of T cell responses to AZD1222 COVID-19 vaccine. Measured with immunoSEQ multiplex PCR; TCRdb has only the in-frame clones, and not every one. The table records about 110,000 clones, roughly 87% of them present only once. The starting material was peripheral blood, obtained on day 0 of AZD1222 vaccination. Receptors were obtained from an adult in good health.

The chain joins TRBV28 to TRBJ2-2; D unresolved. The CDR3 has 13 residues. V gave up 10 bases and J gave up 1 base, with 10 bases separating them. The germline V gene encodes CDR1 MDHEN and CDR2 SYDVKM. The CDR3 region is CATRQQNTGELFF. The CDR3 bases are TGTGCCACCCGACAACAGAACACCGGGGAGCTGTTTTTT.

CDR3 in DNA: TGTGCCAGCAGCTTAGCGCCCGCGTACCAAGAGACCCAGTACTTC. This translates into CASSLAPAYQETQYF. This chain connects TRBV7-9 to TRBJ2-5, with D hard to call. Trimming stripped 0 bases from V and 0 bases from J, with 8 bases between. The CDR3 has 15 residues. Per the germline V gene, CDR1 is SEHNR and CDR2 is FQNEAQ (reference sequence).

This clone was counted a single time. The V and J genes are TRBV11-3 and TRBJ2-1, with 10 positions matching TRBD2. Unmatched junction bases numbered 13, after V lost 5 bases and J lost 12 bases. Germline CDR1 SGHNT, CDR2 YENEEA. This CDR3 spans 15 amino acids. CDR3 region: CASSNQGLASGWQFF. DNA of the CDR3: TGTGCCAGCAGCAACCAGGGACTAGCGAGTGGTTGGCAGTTCTTC. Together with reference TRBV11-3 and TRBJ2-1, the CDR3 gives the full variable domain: EAGVVQSPRYKIIEKKQPVAFWCNPISGHNTLYWYLQNLGQGPELLIRYENEEAVDDSQLPKDRFSAERLKGVDSTLKIQPAELGDSAVYLCASSNQGLASGWQFFGPGTRLTVL.

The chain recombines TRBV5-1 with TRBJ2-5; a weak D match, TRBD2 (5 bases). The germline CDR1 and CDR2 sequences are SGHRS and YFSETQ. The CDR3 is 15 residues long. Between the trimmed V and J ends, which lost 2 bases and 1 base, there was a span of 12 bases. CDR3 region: CASSFGILGQETQYF. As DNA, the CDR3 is TGCGCCAGCAGCTTCGGGATACTCGGCCAAGAGACCCAGTACTTC.

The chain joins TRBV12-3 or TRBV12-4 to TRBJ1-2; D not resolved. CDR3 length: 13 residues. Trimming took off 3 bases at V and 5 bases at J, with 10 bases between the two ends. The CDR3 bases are TGTGCCAGCAGTTTGTGGCAGATATATGGCTACACCTTC. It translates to CASSLWQIYGYTF.

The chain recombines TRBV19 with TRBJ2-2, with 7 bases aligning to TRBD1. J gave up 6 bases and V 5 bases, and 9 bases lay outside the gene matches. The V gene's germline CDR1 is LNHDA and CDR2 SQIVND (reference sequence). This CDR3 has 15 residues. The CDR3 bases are TGTGCCAGTAGTCCGTCACAGGGGCCGGCCGGGGAGCTGTTTTTT. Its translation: CASSPSQGPAGELFF.

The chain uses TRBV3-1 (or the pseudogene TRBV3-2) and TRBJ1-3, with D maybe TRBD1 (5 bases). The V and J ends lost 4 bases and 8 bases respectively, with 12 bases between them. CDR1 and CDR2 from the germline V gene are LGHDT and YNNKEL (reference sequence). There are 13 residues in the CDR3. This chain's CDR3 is CASSPGGEDTIYF. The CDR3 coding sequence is TGTGCCAGCAGCCCCGGGGGGGAAGACACCATATATTTT.

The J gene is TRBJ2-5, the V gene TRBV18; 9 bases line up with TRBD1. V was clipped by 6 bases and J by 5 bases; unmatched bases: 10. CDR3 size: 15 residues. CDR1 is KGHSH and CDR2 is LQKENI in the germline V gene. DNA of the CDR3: TGTGCCAGCTCCCAGGGACAGGGAGGAACGGAGACCCAGTACTTC. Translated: CASSQGQGGTETQYF. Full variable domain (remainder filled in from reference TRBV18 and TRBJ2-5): NAGVMQNPRHLVRRRGQEARLRCSPMKGHSHVYWYRQLPEEGLKFMVYLQKENIIDESGMPKERFSAEFPKEGPSILRIQQVVRGDSAAYFCASSQGQGGTETQYFGPGTRLLVL.

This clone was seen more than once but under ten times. This CDR3 is CASSLTRGFVTEAFF. The CDR3 DNA is TGTGCCAGCAGCTTGACCCGGGGGTTCGTCACTGAAGCTTTCTTT. This chain uses TRBV5-4 with TRBJ1-1; D perhaps matches TRBD1 (5 bases). CDR1 SGHNT and CDR2 YYREEE come from the germline V gene (reference sequence). V shed 1 base and J shed 4 bases, with 14 bases lying between them. This CDR3 is 15 amino acids long.

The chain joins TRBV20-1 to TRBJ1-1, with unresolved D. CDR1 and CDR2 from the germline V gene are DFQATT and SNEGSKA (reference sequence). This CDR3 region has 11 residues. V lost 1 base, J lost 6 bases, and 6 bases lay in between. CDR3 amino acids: CSARGIAEAFF. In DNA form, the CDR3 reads TGCAGTGCTAGAGGGATAGCTGAAGCTTTCTTT.

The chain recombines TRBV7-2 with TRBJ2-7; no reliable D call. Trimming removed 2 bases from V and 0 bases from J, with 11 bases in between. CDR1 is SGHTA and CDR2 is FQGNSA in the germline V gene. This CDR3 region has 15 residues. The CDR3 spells CASSLRAGISYEQYF. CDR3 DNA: TGTGCCAGCAGCTTAAGGGCAGGTATCTCCTACGAGCAGTACTTC. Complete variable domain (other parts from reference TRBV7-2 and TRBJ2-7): GAGVSQSPSNKVTEKGKDVELRCDPISGHTALYWYRQSLGQGLEFLIYFQGNSAPDKSGLPSDRFSAERTGGSVSTLTIQRTQQEDSAVYLCASSLRAGISYEQYFGPGTRLTVT.

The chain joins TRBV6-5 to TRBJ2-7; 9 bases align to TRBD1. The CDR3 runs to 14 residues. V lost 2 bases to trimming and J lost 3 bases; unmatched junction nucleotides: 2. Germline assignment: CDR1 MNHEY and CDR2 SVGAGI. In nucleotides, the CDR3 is TGTGCCAGCAGTTACGCGACAGGGGGCTACGAGCAGTACTTC. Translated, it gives CASSYATGGYEQYF.

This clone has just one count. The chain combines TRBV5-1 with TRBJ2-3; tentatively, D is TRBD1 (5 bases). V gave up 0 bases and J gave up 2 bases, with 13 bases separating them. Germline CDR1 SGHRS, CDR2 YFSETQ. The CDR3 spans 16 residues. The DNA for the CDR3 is TGCGCCAGCAGCTTGGCATGGGGCAGAGACACAGATACGCAGTATTTT. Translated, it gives CASSLAWGRDTDTQYF.

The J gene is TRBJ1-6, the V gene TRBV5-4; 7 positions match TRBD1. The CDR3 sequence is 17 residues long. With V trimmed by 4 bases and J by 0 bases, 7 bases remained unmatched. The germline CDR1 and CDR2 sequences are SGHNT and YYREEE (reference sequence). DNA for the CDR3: TGTGCCAGCAGCCCAGGTGCAGGGGGCTCCTATAATTCACCCCTCCACTTT. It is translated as CASSPGAGGSYNSPLHF.

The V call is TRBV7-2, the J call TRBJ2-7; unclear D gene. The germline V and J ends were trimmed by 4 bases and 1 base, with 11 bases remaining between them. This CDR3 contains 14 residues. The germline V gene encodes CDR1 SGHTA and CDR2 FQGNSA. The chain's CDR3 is CASSSYRESYEQYF. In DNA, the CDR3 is TGTGCCAGCAGCTCCTATCGAGAGTCCTACGAGCAGTACTTC.

As DNA, the CDR3 is TGTGCCAGCTCACCTACCAACTCCCAAGAGACCCAGTACTTC. This codes for CASSPTNSQETQYF. The chain has TRBV18 and TRBJ2-5, with D uncertain. Germline values: CDR1 KGHSH, CDR2 LQKENI. V was clipped by 3 bases and J by 1 base, with 9 bases between them. The CDR3 is 14 residues long.

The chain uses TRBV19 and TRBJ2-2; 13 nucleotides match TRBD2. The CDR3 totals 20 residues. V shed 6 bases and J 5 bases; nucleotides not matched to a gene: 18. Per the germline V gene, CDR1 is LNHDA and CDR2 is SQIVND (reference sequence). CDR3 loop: CASRLRTSGSKKAGTGELFF. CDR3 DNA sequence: TGTGCCAGTAGACTAAGGACTAGCGGGAGTAAAAAGGCTGGGACCGGGGAGCTGTTTTTT. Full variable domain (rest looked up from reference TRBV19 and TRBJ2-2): DGGITQSPKYLFRKEGQNVTLSCEQNLNHDAMYWYRQDPGQGLRLIYYSQIVNDFQKGDIAEGYSVSREKKESFPLTVTSAQKNPTAFYLCASRLRTSGSKKAGTGELFFGEGSRLTVL.

As DNA, the CDR3 is TGCAGCGCCGGGGGCAGCAACAATCAGCCCCAGCATTTT. Protein product: CSAGGSNNQPQHF. The genes are TRBV29-1 and TRBJ1-5; D might be TRBD1 (6 bases). Per germline, CDR1 SQVTM and CDR2 ANQGSEA. V lost 7 bases, J lost 3 bases, and 13 bases lay in between. The CDR3 has 13 amino acids.

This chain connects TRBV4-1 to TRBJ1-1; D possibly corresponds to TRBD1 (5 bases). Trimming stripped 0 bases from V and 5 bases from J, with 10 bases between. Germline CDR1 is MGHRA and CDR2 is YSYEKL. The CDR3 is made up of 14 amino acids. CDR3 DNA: TGCGCCAGCAGCCAAGATAGGAGGGGAACTGAAGCTTTCTTT. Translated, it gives CASSQDRRGTEAFF.

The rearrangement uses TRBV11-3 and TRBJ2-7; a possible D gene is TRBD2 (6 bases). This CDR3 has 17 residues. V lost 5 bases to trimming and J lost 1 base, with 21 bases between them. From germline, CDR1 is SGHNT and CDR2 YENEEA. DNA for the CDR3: TGTGCCAGCAGCGGGTGGGTCTTAGCGGAAAATTCCTACGAGCAGTACTTC. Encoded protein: CASSGWVLAENSYEQYF.

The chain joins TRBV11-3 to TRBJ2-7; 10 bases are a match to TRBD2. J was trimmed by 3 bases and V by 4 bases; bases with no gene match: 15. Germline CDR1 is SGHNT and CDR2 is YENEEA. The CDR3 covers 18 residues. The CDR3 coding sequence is TGTGCCAGCAGCTCAGTCCATTCTAGCGGGAGACCCAACTACGAGCAGTACTTC. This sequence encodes CASSSVHSSGRPNYEQYF.

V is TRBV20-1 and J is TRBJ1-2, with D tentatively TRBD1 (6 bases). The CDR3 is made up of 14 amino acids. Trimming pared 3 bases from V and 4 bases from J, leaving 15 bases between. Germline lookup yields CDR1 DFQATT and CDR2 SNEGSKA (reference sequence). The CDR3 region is CSASPQGRGYGYTF. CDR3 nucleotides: TGCAGTGCTAGTCCCCAGGGGCGGGGCTATGGCTACACCTTC.

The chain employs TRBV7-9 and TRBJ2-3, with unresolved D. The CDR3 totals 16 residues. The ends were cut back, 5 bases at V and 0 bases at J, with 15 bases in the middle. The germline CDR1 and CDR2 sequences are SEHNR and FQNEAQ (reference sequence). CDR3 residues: CASSPAIGQSTDTQYF. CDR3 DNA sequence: TGTGCCAGCAGCCCGGCGATCGGCCAAAGCACAGATACGCAGTATTTT.

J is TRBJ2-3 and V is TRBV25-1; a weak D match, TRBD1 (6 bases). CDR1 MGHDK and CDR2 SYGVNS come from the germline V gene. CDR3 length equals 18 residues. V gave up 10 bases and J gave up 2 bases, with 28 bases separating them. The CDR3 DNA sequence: TGTGCCAACCAAAGACAGGCCACGTTTTCGTACCCCACAGATACGCAGTATTTT. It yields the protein CANQRQATFSYPTDTQYF.

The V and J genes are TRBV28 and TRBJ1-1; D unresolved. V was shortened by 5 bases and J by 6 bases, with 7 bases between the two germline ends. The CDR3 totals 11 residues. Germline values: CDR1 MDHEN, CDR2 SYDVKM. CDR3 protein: CASSLTSEAFF. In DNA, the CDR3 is TGTGCCAGCAGTCTGACTTCTGAAGCTTTCTTT.

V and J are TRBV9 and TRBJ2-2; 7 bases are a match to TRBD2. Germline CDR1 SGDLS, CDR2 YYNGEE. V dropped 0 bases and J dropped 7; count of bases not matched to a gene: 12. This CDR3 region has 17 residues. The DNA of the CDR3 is TGTGCCAGCAGCGTAGGGGAGGGGAGTTGGTCCATCGGGGAGCTGTTTTTT. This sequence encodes CASSVGEGSWSIGELFF.

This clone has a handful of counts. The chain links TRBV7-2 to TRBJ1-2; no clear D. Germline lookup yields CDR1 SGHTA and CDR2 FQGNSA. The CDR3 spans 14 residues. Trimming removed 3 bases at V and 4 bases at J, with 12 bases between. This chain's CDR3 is CASSLSSGSYGYTF. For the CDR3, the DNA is TGTGCCAGCAGCTTGTCGTCTGGGAGCTATGGCTACACCTTC.

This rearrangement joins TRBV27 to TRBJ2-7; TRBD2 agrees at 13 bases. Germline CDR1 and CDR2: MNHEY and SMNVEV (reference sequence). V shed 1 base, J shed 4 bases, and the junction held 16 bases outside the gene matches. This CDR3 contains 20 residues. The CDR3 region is CASSLYRTSGSRGFTYEQYF. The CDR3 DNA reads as TGTGCCAGCAGTTTATATAGGACTAGCGGGAGCCGAGGATTTACGTACGAGCAGTACTTC.

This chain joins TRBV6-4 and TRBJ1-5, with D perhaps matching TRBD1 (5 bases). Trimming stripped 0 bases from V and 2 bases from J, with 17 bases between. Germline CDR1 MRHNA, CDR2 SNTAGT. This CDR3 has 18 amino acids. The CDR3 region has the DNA TGTGCCAGCAGTGACTCGTGGGGACCTAAGGTGGGCAATCAGCCCCAGCATTTT. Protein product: CASSDSWGPKVGNQPQHF.

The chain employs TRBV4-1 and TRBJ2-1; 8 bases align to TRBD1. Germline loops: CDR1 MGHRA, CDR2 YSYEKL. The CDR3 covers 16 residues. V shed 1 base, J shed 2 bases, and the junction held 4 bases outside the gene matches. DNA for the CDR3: TGCGCCAGCAGCCAAGTTGGCAGGGGGCCCTACAATGAGCAGTTCTTC. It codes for CASSQVGRGPYNEQFF.